There are many counts of the clone carrying this TCR beta chain. This sample stems from a study of neurological immune-mediated disorders. CDR1 and CDR2 (germline): DFQATT, SNEGSKA (reference sequence). The trim removed 6 bases at V and 4 bases at J, leaving 16 bases unmatched. The CDR3 spans 17 residues. TCRdb re-called the 5' RACE reads through MiXCR, storing one row per CDR3 protein. This sample has 30,000 or so distinct CDR3 sequences, with around 12% found just once. The group of healthy controls was made up of people who were blood bank volunteers in Maryland, USA. Sequencing was carried out using PBMCs. This chain joins TRBV20-1 and TRBJ2-2, with TRBD2 matching 8 bases. This receptor was obtained from a man in his sixties in good health. The CDR3 sequence: CSARSGHGGAPTGELFF. The CDR3, as DNA: TGCAGTGCCCGCTCCGGTCACGGGGGGGCCCCCACCGGGGAGCTGTTTTTT.